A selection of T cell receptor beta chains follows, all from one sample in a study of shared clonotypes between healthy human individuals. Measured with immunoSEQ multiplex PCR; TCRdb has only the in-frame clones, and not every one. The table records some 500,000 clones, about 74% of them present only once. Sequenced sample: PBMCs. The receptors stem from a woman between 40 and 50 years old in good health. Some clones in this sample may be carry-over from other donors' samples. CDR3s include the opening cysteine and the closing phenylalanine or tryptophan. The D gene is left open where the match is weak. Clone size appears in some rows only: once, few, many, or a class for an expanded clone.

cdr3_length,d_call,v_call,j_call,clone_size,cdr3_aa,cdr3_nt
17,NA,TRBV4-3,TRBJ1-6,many,CASSQGVPGHYNSPLHF,TGCGCCAGCAGCCAGGGAGTCCCGGGACATTATAATTCACCCCTCCACTTT
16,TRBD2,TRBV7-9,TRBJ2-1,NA,CASSLDGTSGDNEQFF,TGTGCCAGCAGCTTAGATGGGACTAGCGGGGACAATGAGCAGTTCTTC
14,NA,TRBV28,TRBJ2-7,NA,CASKTPGTSYEQYF,TGTGCCAGCAAGACTCCCGGGACCTCCTACGAGCAGTACTTC
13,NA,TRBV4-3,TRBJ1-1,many,CASSRGQSTEAFF,TGCGCCAGCAGCCGAGGACAGAGCACTGAAGCTTTCTTT
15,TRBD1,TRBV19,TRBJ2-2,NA,CASSMGQRNTGELFF,TGTGCCAGTAGTATGGGACAGAGGAACACCGGGGAGCTGTTTTTT
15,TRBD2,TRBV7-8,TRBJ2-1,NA,CASSLVLAGGGEQFF,TGTGCCAGCAGCTTAGTACTAGCGGGAGGAGGTGAGCAGTTCTTC
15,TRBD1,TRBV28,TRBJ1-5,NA,CASSRNRQGDQPQHF,TGTGCCAGCAGCCGGAATCGACAGGGTGACCAGCCCCAGCATTTT
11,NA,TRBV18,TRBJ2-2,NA,CASSGAGELFF,TGTGCCAGCTCAGGGGCCGGGGAGCTGTTTTTT
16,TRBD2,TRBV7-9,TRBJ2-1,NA,CASSFLRSGGYNEQFF,TGTGCCAGCAGCTTCCTAAGGTCGGGAGGTTACAATGAGCAGTTCTTC
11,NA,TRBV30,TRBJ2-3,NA,CAWRRVDTQYF,TGTGCCTGGCGCAGGGTTGATACGCAGTATTTT
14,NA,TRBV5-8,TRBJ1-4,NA,CASSFGRRDEKLFF,TGTGCCAGCAGCTTCGGACGCAGGGATGAAAAACTGTTTTTT
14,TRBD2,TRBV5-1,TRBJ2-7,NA,CASSPTSGAYEQYF,TGCGCCAGCAGCCCGACTAGCGGCGCCTACGAGCAGTACTTC
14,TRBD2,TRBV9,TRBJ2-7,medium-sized,CASSVGSGREEQYF,TGTGCCAGCAGCGTAGGTAGCGGGAGGGAAGAGCAGTACTTC
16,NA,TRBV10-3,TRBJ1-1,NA,CAISEPRGSGDTEAFF,TGTGCCATCAGTGAGCCTCGGGGGTCTGGGGACACTGAAGCTTTCTTT
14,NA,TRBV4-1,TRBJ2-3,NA,CASSHRDGTDTQYF,TGCGCCAGCAGCCACAGAGACGGCACAGATACGCAGTATTTT
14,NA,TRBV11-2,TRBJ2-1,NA,CASRPIRGAVAQFF,TGTGCCAGCAGACCGATACGTGGTGCGGTGGCGCAGTTCTTC
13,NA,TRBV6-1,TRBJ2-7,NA,CASSVDTAYEQYF,TGTGCCAGCAGTGTGGACACCGCCTACGAGCAGTACTTC
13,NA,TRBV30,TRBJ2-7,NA,CAWSPGPPNEQYF,TGTGCCTGGAGTCCGGGACCACCTAACGAGCAGTACTTC
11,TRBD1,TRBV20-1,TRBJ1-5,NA,CSGDRNQPQHF,TGCAGTGGGGACAGGAATCAGCCCCAGCATTTT
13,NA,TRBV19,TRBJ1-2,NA,CASSIGSSDGYTF,TGTGCCAGTAGTATTGGCAGTTCGGATGGCTACACCTTC
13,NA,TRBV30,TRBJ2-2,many,CASSDRNTGELFF,TGTGCCTCTTCCGACAGGAACACCGGGGAGCTGTTTTTT
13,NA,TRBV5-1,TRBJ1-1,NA,CASSLEVNTEAFF,TGCGCCAGCAGCTTGGAGGTGAACACTGAAGCTTTCTTT
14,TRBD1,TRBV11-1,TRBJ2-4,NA,CASSLERTGNIQYF,TGTGCCAGCAGCTTAGAAAGGACAGGGAACATTCAGTACTTC
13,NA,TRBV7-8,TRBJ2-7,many,CASSLGPVGEQYF,TGTGCCAGCAGCTTAGGACCGGTCGGGGAGCAGTACTTC
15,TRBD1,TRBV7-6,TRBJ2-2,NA,CASSDGTGVTGELFF,TGTGCCAGCAGCGACGGGACAGGGGTCACCGGGGAGCTGTTTTTT
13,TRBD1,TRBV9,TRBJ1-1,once,CASSPRGGGEAFF,TGTGCCAGCAGCCCCCGTGGAGGGGGCGAAGCTTTCTTT
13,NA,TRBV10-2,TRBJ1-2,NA,CASSESGGYGYTF,TGCGCCAGCAGTGAGTCAGGGGGCTATGGCTACACCTTC
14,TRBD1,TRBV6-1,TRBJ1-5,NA,CASRETGGHQPQHF,TGTGCCAGCAGAGAAACAGGGGGTCATCAGCCCCAGCATTTT
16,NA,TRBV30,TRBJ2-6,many,CAWSKLWGPGANVLTF,TGTGCCTGGAGTAAATTATGGGGGCCTGGGGCCAACGTCCTGACTTTC
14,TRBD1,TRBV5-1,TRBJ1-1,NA,CASRATGGPTEAFF,TGCGCCAGCAGAGCGACAGGGGGTCCCACTGAAGCTTTCTTT
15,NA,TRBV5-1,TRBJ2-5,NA,CASSLGFGAEETQYF,TGCGCCAGCAGCTTGGGGTTCGGGGCAGAGGAGACCCAGTACTTC